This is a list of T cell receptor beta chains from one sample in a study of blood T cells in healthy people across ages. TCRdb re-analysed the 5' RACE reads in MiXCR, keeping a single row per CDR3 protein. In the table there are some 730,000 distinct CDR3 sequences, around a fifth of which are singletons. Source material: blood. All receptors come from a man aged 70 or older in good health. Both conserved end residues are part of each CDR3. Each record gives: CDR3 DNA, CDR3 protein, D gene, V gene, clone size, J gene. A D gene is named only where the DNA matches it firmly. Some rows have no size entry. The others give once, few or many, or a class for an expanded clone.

TGTGCCAGCAGCCGAGGGACTGGGCGTAATGAGCAGTTCTTC	CASSRGTGRNEQFF	.	TRBV7-3	few	TRBJ2-1
TGTGCCAGCAGCCCGAAAGGGTTGGACAGGGGGTTTCACAATGAGCAGTTCTTC	CASSPKGLDRGFHNEQFF	TRBD1	TRBV7-3	.	TRBJ2-1
TGCGCCAGCAGCCCCGCGAGCGAAAGACAAGAGACCCAGTACTTC	CASSPASERQETQYF	.	TRBV4-1	.	TRBJ2-5
TGTGCCATCAGTGATAGGAGCGGGGGGTACAATGAGCAGTTCTTC	CAISDRSGGYNEQFF	TRBD2	TRBV10-3	few	TRBJ2-1
TGTGCCAGCAGCTCGGGGTATGGGAGGACGGAGCAGTTCTTC	CASSSGYGRTEQFF	.	TRBV5-6	.	TRBJ2-1
TGCGCCAGCAGTGAGTCCGGACTAGCGGGGAATGGGGAGCTGTTTTTT	CASSESGLAGNGELFF	TRBD2	TRBV10-1	.	TRBJ2-2
TGTGCCAGCAGTTACCAGGGCCGGAGATCATCTGGGGCCAACGTCCTGACTTTC	CASSYQGRRSSGANVLTF	.	TRBV6-5	.	TRBJ2-6
TGTGCCAGCAGTCCGGGACTAGCGGTCTACAATGAGCAGTTCTTC	CASSPGLAVYNEQFF	TRBD2	TRBV12-3/TRBV12-4	few	TRBJ2-1
TGTGCCACCAGCAGAGTCAGGGAAGGTGAGCAGTTCTTC	CATSRVREGEQFF	.	TRBV15	many	TRBJ2-1
TGTGCCAGCACCCTGGGGGGACACAGCACAGATGCGCAGTATTTT	CASTLGGHSTDAQYF	.	TRBV12-3/TRBV12-4	once	TRBJ2-3
TGTGCCAGCAGTGGACAGGGTAATGGGCAGTACTTC	CASSGQGNGQYF	TRBD1	TRBV6-5	few	TRBJ2-7
TGTGCCAGCACCCGCCGCGAGGGGCCCACAGATACGCAGTATTTT	CASTRREGPTDTQYF	.	TRBV6-5	.	TRBJ2-3
TGTGCCAGCAGTTTCTTTGATTTAGGCGGTAGCACAGATACGCAGTATTTT	CASSFFDLGGSTDTQYF	.	TRBV28	few	TRBJ2-3
TGTGCCCAGGGGCATTTGGGGGACGAGCAGTACTTC	CAQGHLGDEQYF	.	TRBV18	few	TRBJ2-7
TGTGCCAGCAGTTACCCCGGACCCAATGGGGAGCAGTTCTTC	CASSYPGPNGEQFF	.	TRBV6-2/TRBV6-3	few	TRBJ2-1
TGTGCCAGCTCACCACAAGGCAGGTCCGAGGCCCAGTACTTC	CASSPQGRSEAQYF	.	TRBV18	.	TRBJ2-5
TGCGCCAGCAGCTTGGCCGGACTTACGAACACCGGGGAGCTGTTTTTT	CASSLAGLTNTGELFF	.	TRBV5-1	few	TRBJ2-2
TGCGCCAGCACCCCGGGACAGGGGGGAGATACGCAGTATTTT	CASTPGQGGDTQYF	TRBD1	TRBV5-1	.	TRBJ2-3
TGCAGCGTTGCCCGACGACAGGGGGCGAATGAGCAGTTCTTC	CSVARRQGANEQFF	TRBD1	TRBV29-1	few	TRBJ2-1
TGTGCCAGCACCCCCTTTAAGAACACTGAAGCTTTCTTT	CASTPFKNTEAFF	.	TRBV6-2/TRBV6-3	.	TRBJ1-1
TGTGCCAGCAGCGAGGATCCCTACAATGAGCAGTTCTTC	CASSEDPYNEQFF	.	TRBV7-9	few	TRBJ2-1
TGTGCCAGCAGTCCCTGGACAGAGGCCTGGGACACTGAAGCTTTCTTT	CASSPWTEAWDTEAFF	.	TRBV12-3/TRBV12-4	few	TRBJ1-1
TGTACCAGCAGCAAAGGGACAGGTTCCCTCTATGGCTACACCTTC	CTSSKGTGSLYGYTF	TRBD1	TRBV3-1	.	TRBJ1-2
TGTGCCAGCAAGACCTTGGGGGACGCCTACGAGCAGTACTTC	CASKTLGDAYEQYF	.	TRBV5-1	.	TRBJ2-7
TGTGCCAGCAGCCGAGACACTCACACAGATACGCAGTATTTT	CASSRDTHTDTQYF	.	TRBV11-2	.	TRBJ2-3
TGTGCCAGCAGCGTCAGTGAGGGCACTGAAGCTTTCTTT	CASSVSEGTEAFF	.	TRBV9	many	TRBJ1-1
TGCAGCGTTGAAGGGACAGCAACTAATGAAAAACTGTTTTTT	CSVEGTATNEKLFF	.	TRBV29-1	many	TRBJ1-4